This is a list of T cell receptor beta chains from one sample in a study of T cell repertoires in cytomegalovirus infection. These receptors are not linked to any known antigen. TCRdb reprocessed the reads via MiXCR and lists one record per CDR3 protein. In the table there are about 180,000 distinct CDR3 sequences, approximately 21% of which are singletons. The sample here was CD8+ T cells from cultured PBMCs, taken from culture after CMV antigen stimulation. The receptors come from a human donor in good health (CMV status not recorded). Some clones in this sample may be carry-over from other donors' samples. Both conserved end residues are part of each CDR3. The order of the fields is CDR3 length, V gene, J gene, D gene, clone size, CDR3 protein, CDR3 DNA. D genes are given only for firm matches. The size entry is marked missing in some rows and otherwise reads once, few, many or a size class.

length: 15
V: TRBV5-5
J: TRBJ1-5
D: -
size: -
CDR3: CASSFRAGSGQPQHF
DNA: TGTGCCAGCAGCTTTCGGGCAGGGAGCGGGCAGCCCCAGCATTTT

length: 17
V: TRBV7-2
J: TRBJ1-2
D: -
size: medium-sized
CDR3: CASSLGSGQGKVYGYTF
DNA: TGTGCCAGCAGCTTAGGATCCGGACAAGGGAAAGTCTATGGCTACACCTTC

length: 16
V: TRBV11-2
J: TRBJ2-7
D: TRBD1
size: -
CDR3: CASSLAPRGSSYEQYF
DNA: TGTGCCAGCAGCTTAGCCCCCAGGGGGAGCTCCTACGAGCAGTACTTC

length: 17
V: TRBV4-3
J: TRBJ2-1
D: TRBD2
size: -
CDR3: CASSQDISASGVNEQFF
DNA: TGCGCCAGCAGCCAAGATATTTCGGCTAGCGGGGTCAATGAGCAGTTCTTC

length: 13
V: TRBV30
J: TRBJ2-7
D: TRBD1
size: -
CDR3: CAWSNTGDNEQYF
DNA: TGTGCCTGGAGCAATACAGGGGATAACGAGCAGTACTTC

length: 16
V: TRBV4-1
J: TRBJ1-4
D: -
size: -
CDR3: CASSQTRLSTNEKLFF
DNA: TGCGCCAGCAGCCAAACACGGCTTTCAACTAATGAAAAACTGTTTTTT

length: 15
V: TRBV7-2
J: TRBJ2-5
D: -
size: -
CDR3: CASSTLGRPQETQYF
DNA: TGTGCCAGCAGCACTCTAGGGCGGCCCCAAGAGACCCAGTACTTC

length: 19
V: TRBV4-3
J: TRBJ2-1
D: -
size: -
CDR3: CASSQDQRPLGGRNNEQFF
DNA: TGCGCCAGCAGCCAAGATCAAAGGCCTTTGGGGGGCCGAAACAATGAGCAGTTCTTC

length: 16
V: TRBV6-2/TRBV6-3
J: TRBJ2-1
D: TRBD1
size: few
CDR3: CASSYSRDRGGDEQFF
DNA: TGTGCCAGCAGTTACTCCCGGGACAGAGGAGGCGACGAGCAGTTCTTC

length: 14
V: TRBV11-2
J: TRBJ1-2
D: -
size: -
CDR3: CASSLYERNYGYTF
DNA: TGTGCCAGCAGCTTATATGAACGGAACTATGGCTACACCTTC

length: 19
V: TRBV7-8
J: TRBJ2-5
D: TRBD2
size: many
CDR3: CASSLEGPLAGGPGETQYF
DNA: TGTGCCAGCAGCTTAGAAGGGCCCCTAGCGGGGGGGCCTGGAGAGACCCAGTACTTC

length: 14
V: TRBV27
J: TRBJ1-1
D: -
size: -
CDR3: CASSLKRSNTEAFF
DNA: TGTGCCAGCAGTTTAAAAAGGTCGAACACTGAAGCTTTCTTT

length: 17
V: TRBV6-5
J: TRBJ2-5
D: -
size: few
CDR3: CASSYGYGGTSQETQYF
DNA: TGTGCCAGCAGTTACGGTTACGGGGGGACATCCCAAGAGACCCAGTACTTC

length: 16
V: TRBV6-5
J: TRBJ2-3
D: -
size: -
CDR3: CASSYSTSGSTDTQYF
DNA: TGTGCCAGCAGTTACTCAACCTCGGGGAGCACAGATACGCAGTATTTT

length: 14
V: TRBV9
J: TRBJ1-1
D: TRBD1
size: many
CDR3: CASSLGQLNTEAFF
DNA: TGTGCCAGCAGCTTGGGACAGCTGAACACTGAAGCTTTCTTT

length: 15
V: TRBV27
J: TRBJ2-7
D: -
size: few
CDR3: CASSADGGTMREQYF
DNA: TGTGCCAGCAGTGCCGACGGGGGCACGATGAGGGAGCAGTACTTC

length: 11
V: TRBV20-1
J: TRBJ1-2
D: -
size: -
CDR3: CSAGPNYGYTF
DNA: TGCAGTGCAGGACCTAACTATGGCTACACCTTC

length: 16
V: TRBV7-8
J: TRBJ2-5
D: -
size: few
CDR3: CASSLGTLAEQETQYF
DNA: TGTGCCAGCAGCTTAGGAACCTTAGCCGAACAAGAGACCCAGTACTTC

length: 13
V: TRBV6-2/TRBV6-3
J: TRBJ1-1
D: -
size: -
CDR3: CASRAPQNTEAFF
DNA: TGTGCCAGCAGAGCCCCGCAGAACACTGAAGCTTTCTTT

length: 13
V: TRBV7-7
J: TRBJ2-1
D: TRBD1
size: -
CDR3: CASSDSGGNEQFF
DNA: TGTGCCAGCAGCGATTCAGGGGGCAATGAGCAGTTCTTC

length: 14
V: TRBV27
J: TRBJ1-6
D: -
size: -
CDR3: CASSLIGTNSPLHF
DNA: TGTGCCAGCAGTTTAATCGGGACAAATTCACCCCTCCACTTT

length: 14
V: TRBV7-9
J: TRBJ1-2
D: TRBD1
size: -
CDR3: CASSLQDRGYGYTF
DNA: TGTGCCAGCAGCTTACAGGACAGGGGCTATGGCTACACCTTC

length: 16
V: TRBV11-2
J: TRBJ1-1
D: TRBD1
size: few
CDR3: CASSLGPGQGFTEAFF
DNA: TGTGCCAGCAGCTTAGGTCCGGGACAGGGTTTCACTGAAGCTTTCTTT

length: 13
V: TRBV6-2/TRBV6-3
J: TRBJ1-2
D: -
size: few
CDR3: CASSPSLKYGYTF
DNA: TGTGCCAGCAGTCCCTCTTTAAAGTATGGCTACACCTTC

length: 18
V: TRBV6-1
J: TRBJ1-6
D: -
size: -
CDR3: CASSPAEGPLRYNSPLHF
DNA: TGTGCCAGCAGCCCAGCCGAGGGGCCGTTACGGTATAATTCACCCCTCCACTTT

length: 16
V: TRBV12-3/TRBV12-4
J: TRBJ2-1
D: TRBD1
size: few
CDR3: CASRSWGQGFYNEQFF
DNA: TGTGCCAGCAGGAGTTGGGGACAGGGTTTTTACAATGAGCAGTTCTTC

length: 15
V: TRBV28
J: TRBJ1-3
D: -
size: -
CDR3: CASTRLWTDGNTIYF
DNA: TGTGCCAGCACCCGACTGTGGACTGATGGAAACACCATATATTTT

length: 10
V: TRBV20-1
J: TRBJ2-7
D: -
size: -
CDR3: CSANPYEQYF
DNA: TGCAGTGCGAATCCTTACGAGCAGTACTTC

length: 15
V: TRBV11-2
J: TRBJ2-1
D: -
size: -
CDR3: CASSLGWTEHNEQFF
DNA: TGTGCCAGCAGCTTGGGGTGGACAGAACACAATGAGCAGTTCTTC

length: 11
V: TRBV6-2/TRBV6-3
J: TRBJ2-1
D: -
size: -
CDR3: CASSYPDEQFF
DNA: TGTGCCAGCAGTTATCCGGATGAGCAGTTCTTC

length: 15
V: TRBV7-8
J: TRBJ1-1
D: TRBD1
size: few
CDR3: CASSYGQGRFQEAFF
DNA: TGTGCCAGCAGCTACGGACAGGGGCGATTCCAAGAAGCTTTCTTT

length: 17
V: TRBV7-2
J: TRBJ2-5
D: -
size: -
CDR3: CASSLAQGLGPQETQYF
DNA: TGTGCCAGCAGCTTAGCCCAGGGACTGGGGCCACAAGAGACCCAGTACTTC

length: 15
V: TRBV4-1
J: TRBJ1-1
D: -
size: -
CDR3: CASSSTHAGNTEAFF
DNA: TGCGCCAGCAGCTCAACCCACGCGGGTAACACTGAAGCTTTCTTT

length: 12
V: TRBV2
J: TRBJ2-1
D: -
size: -
CDR3: CASVDSYNEQFF
DNA: TGTGCCAGCGTCGACTCCTACAATGAGCAGTTCTTC

length: 11
V: TRBV6-2/TRBV6-3
J: TRBJ1-1
D: -
size: -
CDR3: CASSYGRDAFF
DNA: TGTGCCAGCAGTTACGGAAGGGATGCTTTCTTT

length: 12
V: TRBV6-2/TRBV6-3
J: TRBJ2-7
D: TRBD1
size: few
CDR3: CASTGGYFEQYF
DNA: TGTGCCAGCACAGGGGGCTACTTCGAGCAGTACTTC

length: 12
V: TRBV19
J: TRBJ2-2
D: -
size: -
CDR3: CASSIAPRELFF
DNA: TGTGCCAGTAGTATAGCGCCCAGGGAGCTGTTTTTT

length: 12
V: TRBV7-6
J: TRBJ2-3
D: -
size: few
CDR3: CASSLNPDTQYF
DNA: TGTGCCAGCAGCTTAAACCCAGATACGCAGTATTTT